Listed below are T cell receptor beta chains from one sample, sequenced in a study of T cell changes during pregnancy in multiple sclerosis. The data were produced by immunoSEQ multiplex PCR, yet TCRdb's version contains in-frame clones alone and is incomplete. The top ten clones hold about 0.9% of a sample with roughly 72,000 clones, 80% to 90% of them seen once. The sample in question was peripheral blood, obtained in the first trimester of pregnancy. The receptor source for this set is a female donor in good health, enrolled as a control in a pregnancy study. Both conserved end residues are part of each CDR3. Fields, in order: J gene, V gene, clone size, D gene, CDR3 protein, CDR3 DNA. D genes are given only for firm matches. Clone size, where shown, is once, few, many, or a class for clones that have expanded.

TRBJ1-2 | TRBV7-2 | . | . | CASSLAGTSGGYTF | TGTGCCAGCAGCTTGGCGGGGACTTCAGGAGGCTACACCTTC
TRBJ1-6 | TRBV6-1 | . | . | CASNSYNSPLHF | TGTGCCAGCAATAGCTATAATTCACCCCTCCACTTT
TRBJ2-1 | TRBV4-1 | . | TRBD1 | CASSQPGQGAGKREGFF | TGCGCCAGCAGCCAACCCGGACAGGGGGCTGGGAAACGAGAGGGGTTCTTC
TRBJ1-2 | TRBV7-8 | . | . | CASSLVVRGDGYTF | TGTGCCAGCAGCTTAGTCGTCAGGGGCGATGGCTACACCTTC
TRBJ1-1 | TRBV10-2 | . | . | CASSEGGGDTEAFF | TGCGCCAGCAGTGAAGGCGGGGGGGACACTGAAGCTTTCTTT
TRBJ1-1 | TRBV30 | . | TRBD1 | CAWSVGGTGGTEAFF | TGTGCCTGGAGTGTAGGGGGGACAGGGGGCACTGAAGCTTTCTTT
TRBJ2-3 | TRBV2 | once | TRBD2 | CASSPGLAGVMTQYF | TGTGCCAGCAGTCCCGGACTAGCGGGAGTAATGACGCAGTATTTT
TRBJ2-3 | TRBV10-3 | . | TRBD2 | CAISPGAGGLIDTQYF | TGTGCCATCAGCCCTGGGGCGGGGGGGCTGATAGATACGCAGTATTTT
TRBJ1-3 | TRBV7-8 | . | TRBD1 | CASSLDREGNTIYF | TGTGCCAGCAGCCTTGACAGGGAGGGAAACACCATATATTTT
TRBJ2-3 | TRBV12-5 | . | TRBD1 | CASGQQGAVIDTQYF | TGTGCTAGTGGACAACAGGGGGCCGTTATCGATACGCAGTATTTT
TRBJ2-1 | TRBV7-9 | . | . | CASSLRTDSNEQFF | TGTGCCAGCAGCTTGCGGACAGACAGCAATGAGCAGTTCTTC
TRBJ1-5 | TRBV19 | . | . | CASTGRNQPQHF | TGTGCCAGTACAGGTCGCAATCAGCCCCAGCATTTT
TRBJ1-4 | TRBV7-2 | . | TRBD1 | CASSLATWDSKKLFF | TGTGCCAGCAGCTTAGCGACCTGGGACAGCAAAAAACTGTTTTTT
TRBJ1-3 | TRBV6-6 | . | . | CASSKQSLNSGNTIYF | TGTGCCAGCAGTAAACAGAGCCTTAACTCTGGAAACACCATATATTTT
TRBJ2-7 | TRBV5-8 | . | TRBD1 | CASSLDRGGYSDYEQYF | TGTGCCAGCAGCCTGGACAGGGGGGGGTATTCGGACTACGAGCAGTACTTC
TRBJ2-7 | TRBV27 | . | . | CASSYPTAGGDEQYF | TGTGCCAGCAGTTATCCTACGGCTGGAGGGGACGAGCAGTACTTC
TRBJ2-7 | TRBV5-1 | . | . | CASSPEGYEQYF | TGCGCCAGCAGCCCGGAGGGCTACGAGCAGTACTTC
TRBJ1-4 | TRBV7-8 | . | TRBD1 | CASSFYSDRGVKLFF | TGTGCCAGCAGCTTCTATTCCGACAGGGGAGTAAAACTGTTTTTT